The rows below give T cell receptor beta chains drawn from one sample of a study of CD4 T cells in relation to SARS-CoV-2 and coronaviruses. Some clones are missing from TCRdb's copy, which holds only in-frame ones; the method was immunoSEQ multiplex PCR. The profile shows under 25,000 clones, around 78% of them singletons. Their cognate antigens are unknown. The sequenced material came from CD4+ T cells from PBMCs, cultured in vitro. These receptors were obtained from a human donor in good health. The CDR3 runs from the conserved cysteine through the conserved F or W. Each record gives: V gene, clone size, J gene, D gene, CDR3 DNA, CDR3 protein. A D gene is named only where the DNA matches it firmly. Clone size is not always given. Where it is, it says once, few, many or a class for expanded clones.

V gene: TRBV29-1
clone size: NA
J gene: TRBJ1-6
D gene: TRBD1
CDR3 DNA: TGCAGCGTCGGACAGGGGGACGGTTCACCCCTCCACTTT
CDR3 protein: CSVGQGDGSPLHF

V gene: TRBV5-5
clone size: NA
J gene: TRBJ1-1
D gene: NA
CDR3 DNA: TGTGCCAGCAGCTTGGGCCCGGGGGCTGAAGCTTTCTTT
CDR3 protein: CASSLGPGAEAFF

V gene: TRBV5-6
clone size: NA
J gene: TRBJ1-2
D gene: TRBD1
CDR3 DNA: TGTGCCAGCAGCTTCAGTCCGGGACAGGGAGCTGGCTACACCTTC
CDR3 protein: CASSFSPGQGAGYTF

V gene: TRBV27
clone size: NA
J gene: TRBJ2-7
D gene: TRBD2
CDR3 DNA: TGTGCCAGCAGTATAGCGGGAGGGCCCCACGAGCAGTACTTC
CDR3 protein: CASSIAGGPHEQYF

V gene: TRBV7-6
clone size: NA
J gene: TRBJ2-5
D gene: NA
CDR3 DNA: TGTGCCAGCAGCTTAGTTCTCGGGACAACGGGGGCGAGGAGGGTCGAGACCCAGTACTTC
CDR3 protein: CASSLVLGTTGARRVETQYF

V gene: TRBV20-1
clone size: NA
J gene: TRBJ2-7
D gene: NA
CDR3 DNA: TGCAGTGCTAGTGGTGGGAGCTGGACCTACGAGCAGTACTTC
CDR3 protein: CSASGGSWTYEQYF

V gene: TRBV28
clone size: NA
J gene: TRBJ1-3
D gene: NA
CDR3 DNA: TGTGCCAGCAGGCTTGGGGGGCAGTTAACTGGAAACACCATATATTTT
CDR3 protein: CASRLGGQLTGNTIYF

V gene: TRBV25-1
clone size: few
J gene: TRBJ2-7
D gene: NA
CDR3 DNA: TGTGCCAGCAGTGGTTCTCGAGGTACCCACGAGCAGTACTTC
CDR3 protein: CASSGSRGTHEQYF

V gene: TRBV7-9
clone size: NA
J gene: TRBJ2-6
D gene: NA
CDR3 DNA: TGTGCCAGCAGCTTAGCTTCGGCAGGGGGGTTGGGGGCCAACGTCCTGACTTTC
CDR3 protein: CASSLASAGGLGANVLTF

V gene: TRBV6-4
clone size: NA
J gene: TRBJ2-2
D gene: NA
CDR3 DNA: TGTGCCAGCAGTGACTCGACCGACACCGGGGAGCTGTTTTTT
CDR3 protein: CASSDSTDTGELFF

V gene: TRBV28
clone size: NA
J gene: TRBJ2-7
D gene: TRBD1
CDR3 DNA: TGTGCCAGCAGTGGCAAATGGGACAGGGGCTACGAGCAGTACTTC
CDR3 protein: CASSGKWDRGYEQYF

V gene: TRBV15
clone size: NA
J gene: TRBJ2-2
D gene: NA
CDR3 DNA: TGTGCCACCAGCGCCCTCGGGCAGCAGAACACCGGGGAGCTGTTTTTT
CDR3 protein: CATSALGQQNTGELFF

V gene: TRBV7-8
clone size: NA
J gene: TRBJ2-1
D gene: NA
CDR3 DNA: TGTGCCAGCAGCTTAGCTAGCGGACCATGGGTAAATGAGCAGTTCTTC
CDR3 protein: CASSLASGPWVNEQFF

V gene: TRBV5-1
clone size: once
J gene: TRBJ2-3
D gene: NA
CDR3 DNA: TGCGCCAGCAGCTTGGACCCGGATACGCAGTATTTT
CDR3 protein: CASSLDPDTQYF

V gene: TRBV5-1
clone size: NA
J gene: TRBJ2-7
D gene: NA
CDR3 DNA: TGCGCCAGCAGCTTGGTGGTTAGTGGGGAGCAGTACTTC
CDR3 protein: CASSLVVSGEQYF

V gene: TRBV14
clone size: few
J gene: TRBJ2-7
D gene: TRBD1
CDR3 DNA: TGTGCCAGCAGCCAGGGACAGTTCTACGAGCAGTACTTC
CDR3 protein: CASSQGQFYEQYF

V gene: TRBV18
clone size: NA
J gene: TRBJ2-1
D gene: TRBD2
CDR3 DNA: TGTGCCAGCTCACCAGGTATAGCGGGAGATGAGCAGTTCTTC
CDR3 protein: CASSPGIAGDEQFF

V gene: TRBV14
clone size: NA
J gene: TRBJ2-7
D gene: NA
CDR3 DNA: TGTGCCAGCAGCCATGTACCGGGCTACGAGCAGTACTTC
CDR3 protein: CASSHVPGYEQYF